Presented here are 28 T cell receptor beta chains from one specimen sequenced in a study of cytomegalovirus exposure and HLA in healthy donors. Repertoires were generated with immunoSEQ multiplex PCR, while TCRdb's copy carries only in-frame clones and drops some. The sample gives about 200,000 clones, around 88% of which show up once; roughly 3% is in the top ten. Sequencing was carried out using PBMCs. These receptors all come from a woman aged 18-30 years in good health and CMV-seronegative.

V is TRBV6-5 and J is TRBJ1-5; TRBD1 matches 8 bases. There are 14 residues in the CDR3. CDR1 and CDR2 from the germline V gene are MNHEY and SVGAGI. V shed 6 bases and J 6 bases; nucleotides not matched to a gene: 7. As DNA, the CDR3 is TGTGCCAGCAGCCTAGGACAGGGAGGTCAGCCCCAGCATTTT. This gives the protein CASSLGQGGQPQHF.

V is TRBV7-2 and J is TRBJ2-3, with a tentative D call TRBD2 (5 bases). Looked up from germline, CDR1 is SGHTA and CDR2 is FQGNSA. Trimming shortened V by 5 bases and J by 0 bases, and 12 bases separated the two germline ends. The CDR3 has 15 amino acids. The CDR3: CASSRTPASTDTQYF. DNA of the CDR3: TGTGCCAGCAGCCGGACTCCCGCTAGCACAGATACGCAGTATTTT.

V usage is TRBV30 and J usage is TRBJ2-7; D possibly corresponds to TRBD2 (7 bases). The length of the CDR3 is 16 residues. Germline V CDR1 and CDR2: GTSNPN, SVGIG (reference sequence). Trimming shortened V by 0 bases and J by 5 bases, and 20 bases separated the two germline ends. DNA of the CDR3: TGTGCCTGGAGTGTACGGCTAGCAGAGGGGGGGGACGAGCAGTACTTC. The encoded protein is CAWSVRLAEGGDEQYF.

The rearrangement joins TRBV11-2 to TRBJ2-7, with D possibly TRBD2 on 5 matching bases. Germline assignment: CDR1 SGHAT and CDR2 FQNNGV. V was clipped by 2 bases and J by 0 bases, with 8 bases between them. This CDR3 has 14 amino acids. CDR3 region: CASSLREFSYEQYF. CDR3 nucleotide sequence: TGTGCCAGCAGCTTAAGGGAGTTCTCCTACGAGCAGTACTTC. Drawing the rest from reference TRBV11-2 and TRBJ2-7, the complete variable domain is EAGVAQSPRYKIIEKRQSVAFWCNPISGHATLYWYQQILGQGPKLLIQFQNNGVVDDSQLPKDRFSAERLKGVDSTLKIQPAKLEDSAVYLCASSLREFSYEQYFGPGTRLTVT.

The V call is TRBV28, the J call TRBJ2-1; 9 bases map to TRBD2. V lost 7 bases, J lost 4 bases, and 11 bases stayed unmatched. Per germline, CDR1 MDHEN and CDR2 SYDVKM. This CDR3 contains 16 residues. The CDR3 spells CASTTEGAGGYNEQFF. The CDR3, as DNA: TGTGCCAGCACCACGGAAGGAGCGGGAGGATACAATGAGCAGTTCTTC. The variable domain in full, with the rest retrieved from reference TRBV28 and TRBJ2-1, is DVKVTQSSRYLVKRTGEKVFLECVQDMDHENMFWYRQDPGLGLRLIYFSYDVKMKEKGDIPEGYSVSREKKERFSLILESASTNQTSMYLCASTTEGAGGYNEQFFGPGTRLTVL.

This clone was detected only once. The rearrangement joins TRBV9 to TRBJ2-3; 11 positions agree with TRBD2. V lost 3 bases and J lost 2; bases outside the gene matches: 5. CDR1 and CDR2 (germline): SGDLS, YYNGEE. The CDR3 extends over 16 amino acids. The CDR3 DNA is TGTGCCAGCAGCGACCGACTAGCGGGGCCCACAGATACGCAGTATTTT. Encoded protein: CASSDRLAGPTDTQYF.

The rearrangement joins TRBV7-9 to TRBJ1-3; TRBD1 aligns across 8 bases. Trimming cost V 5 bases and J 4 bases; bases outside gene matches: 13. There are 17 residues in the CDR3. CDR1 and CDR2 (germline): SEHNR, FQNEAQ (reference sequence). CDR3 residues: CASSANRGQAIGNTIYF. The CDR3 region has the DNA TGTGCCAGCAGCGCTAACAGGGGACAGGCCATCGGAAACACCATATATTTT.

This chain links TRBV11-2 with TRBJ2-7; a possible D gene is TRBD1 (6 bases). This CDR3 is built from 15 residues. V was shortened by 4 bases and J by 6 bases, with 19 bases between the two germline ends. Germline lookup yields CDR1 SGHAT and CDR2 FQNNGV. The CDR3 coding sequence is TGTGCCAGCAGCTGGGAAACAGGGCCCCGGGTCGAGCAGTACTTC. Its protein is CASSWETGPRVEQYF.

The chain links TRBV19 to TRBJ2-1; 7 nucleotides line up with TRBD2. The trim removed 3 bases at V and 3 bases at J, leaving 5 bases unmatched. Germline values: CDR1 LNHDA, CDR2 SQIVND (reference sequence). This CDR3 spans 15 amino acids. The CDR3 DNA reads TGTGCCAGTAGTATGTTTCTAGCGGACTACAATGAGCAGTTCTTC. Residues: CASSMFLADYNEQFF.

The chain couples TRBV9 to TRBJ2-2, with TRBD2 matching over 8 bases. From germline, CDR1 is SGDLS and CDR2 YYNGEE. The CDR3 spans 18 residues. The ends lost 0 bases at V and 4 bases at J; junction bases unmatched: 11. CDR3: CASSVGRSGSLVTGELFF. In DNA form, the CDR3 reads TGTGCCAGCAGCGTAGGTCGGAGCGGGAGTTTAGTCACCGGGGAGCTGTTTTTT.

V is TRBV10-2 and J is TRBJ2-1; TRBD1 might be the D (6 bases). The CDR3 loop spans 12 amino acids. Germline V CDR1 and CDR2: WSHSY, SAAADI. V was cut by 4 bases and J by 7 bases, with 8 bases left in between. The CDR3 here is CASSAQGNEQFF. DNA for the CDR3: TGCGCCAGCAGTGCCCAGGGGAATGAGCAGTTCTTC.

The J gene is TRBJ2-7, the V gene TRBV7-2; D might be TRBD2 (6 bases). Germline CDR1 and CDR2: SGHTA and FQGNSA. The V gene lost 0 bases and the J gene lost 9 bases, with 6 bases spanning the gap. The CDR3 has 11 amino acids. CDR3 sequence reads: CASSLARGQYF. The CDR3 DNA reads as TGTGCCAGCAGCTTAGCGCGGGGGCAGTACTTC.

The chain couples TRBV4-1 to TRBJ2-4, with 8 nucleotides matching TRBD1. After removal of 1 base from V and 8 bases from J, the junction contained 13 bases not matched to a gene. CDR1 MGHRA and CDR2 YSYEKL come from the germline V gene. The CDR3 is 17 amino acids. The CDR3 reads CASSQGLRGTGEDIQYF. CDR3 bases: TGCGCCAGCAGCCAAGGCTTGCGCGGGACAGGAGAGGACATTCAGTACTTC.

This clone was observed a handful of times. The chain links TRBV19 to TRBJ2-1; D unclear. This CDR3 has 14 amino acids. Per the germline V gene, CDR1 is LNHDA and CDR2 is SQIVND (reference sequence). V gave up 6 bases and J gave up 4 bases, with 13 bases separating them. CDR3 residues: CASSPFNSYNEQFF. The CDR3 DNA is TGTGCCAGTAGCCCTTTCAACTCGTACAATGAGCAGTTCTTC.

The chain recombines TRBV18 with TRBJ2-3; TRBD2 agrees at 7 bases. Germline V gene sequence: CDR1 KGHSH, CDR2 LQKENI. J gave up 1 base and V 3 bases, and 4 bases lay outside the gene matches. The CDR3 is 15 residues long. This chain's CDR3 is CASSPRLAGTDTQYF. In nucleotides, the CDR3 is TGTGCCAGCTCACCGCGCCTAGCGGGCACAGATACGCAGTATTTT.

This rearrangement joins TRBV19 to TRBJ1-2, with 7 bases identical to TRBD1. From germline, CDR1 is LNHDA and CDR2 SQIVND (reference sequence). J gave up 0 bases and V 4 bases, and 5 bases lay outside the gene matches. The CDR3 is 15 residues long. CDR3 nucleotide sequence: TGTGCCAGTAGTACTAGGGACAGCTCTAACTATGGCTACACCTTC. It translates to CASSTRDSSNYGYTF.

This clone was found a few times. The CDR3 bases are TGTGCCAGCAGGTGGCGACAGGGACTCACCGGGGAGCTGTTTTTT. Amino acids: CASRWRQGLTGELFF. V gene TRBV6-1 combines with J gene TRBJ2-2, with D possibly TRBD1 on 7 matching bases. The CDR3 spans 15 residues. Germline values: CDR1 MNHNS, CDR2 SASEGT. Trimming stripped 6 bases from V and 4 bases from J, with 15 bases between.

The CDR3 is CASSEASEIRTSYTDTQYF. CDR3 coding DNA: TGTGCCAGCAGTGAAGCGTCCGAAATCCGGACTAGCTACACAGATACGCAGTATTTT. The chain uses TRBV6-1 and TRBJ2-3; 8 bases fit TRBD2. Germline V gene sequence: CDR1 MNHNS, CDR2 SASEGT. The CDR3 runs 19 residues. V trimming: 0 bases; J trimming: 2 bases; junction bases outside the gene matches: 13.

This chain connects TRBV30 to TRBJ2-7, with 12 bases fitting TRBD2. With 2 bases clipped from V and 4 bases from J, the junction kept 18 bases outside the gene matches. Germline V CDR1 and CDR2: GTSNPN, SVGIG (reference sequence). The CDR3 consists of 19 residues. The CDR3 is CAWSWSLAGGRELYYEQYF. The CDR3 nucleotides read TGTGCCTGGAGTTGGTCACTAGCGGGAGGCCGAGAATTATATTACGAGCAGTACTTC.

Here the CDR3 reads CASSFEKDYNTEAFF. The DNA of the CDR3 is TGCGCCAGCAGCTTCGAAAAGGACTACAACACTGAAGCTTTCTTT. The chain has TRBV5-1 and TRBJ1-1, with unresolved D. CDR1 is SGHRS, CDR2 YFSETQ, per germline. CDR3 length: 15 residues. V lost 2 bases to trimming and J lost 2 bases, with 13 bases between them.

V and J are TRBV9 and TRBJ1-1, with D possibly being TRBD1 (6 bases). The CDR3 totals 14 residues. Trimming removed 0 bases at V and 5 bases at J, with 11 bases between. The germline gives CDR1 SGDLS, CDR2 YYNGEE. CDR3 nucleotides: TGTGCCAGCAGCGTAGCAGGGGCTAGGACTGAAGCTTTCTTT. Protein: CASSVAGARTEAFF.

CDR3 sequence (DNA): TGTGCCAGCAGTTACGGATCTAGCCCGTCGGGTGAGCAGTACTTC. It yields the protein CASSYGSSPSGEQYF. The genes are TRBV6-6 and TRBJ2-7; perhaps TRBD2 as D (5 bases). V was shortened by 2 bases and J by 7 bases, with 18 bases between the two germline ends. The germline V gene encodes CDR1 MNHNY and CDR2 SVGAGI (reference sequence). CDR3 length: 15 amino acids.

The chain recombines TRBV14 with TRBJ1-1, with D possibly TRBD1 on 6 matching bases. Germline CDR1 is SGHDN and CDR2 is FVKESK. Between the trimmed V and J ends, which lost 2 bases and 1 base, there was a span of 11 bases. The CDR3 runs 15 residues. In DNA, the CDR3 is TGTGCCAGCAGCCAAAACAGGGTCGGGAACACTGAAGCTTTCTTT. This translates into CASSQNRVGNTEAFF.

CDR3 nucleotide sequence: TGTGCCAGACTCCGGGACAGGGGAAACTATGGCTACACCTTC. Its translation is CARLRDRGNYGYTF. The gene calls are TRBV2 and TRBJ1-2, with TRBD1 matching 10 bases. Germline V gene lookup returns CDR1 SNHLY and CDR2 FYNNEI. The CDR3 runs to 14 residues. The V and J ends lost 9 bases and 2 bases, in that order; junction bases with no gene match: 6.

The V and J genes are TRBV5-6 and TRBJ2-7, with 7 nucleotides matching TRBD2. The length of the CDR3 is 16 residues. The germline V gene has CDR1 SGHDT and CDR2 YYEEEE. J lost 2 bases, V lost 3 bases, and 11 bases had no gene match. This chain's CDR3 is CASSSPTSLAAYEQYF. CDR3 nucleotides: TGTGCCAGCAGCTCCCCTACAAGCCTAGCGGCCTACGAGCAGTACTTC.

V gene TRBV29-1 combines with J gene TRBJ2-7, with 8 bases aligning to TRBD1. The length of the CDR3 is 15 residues. Germline values: CDR1 SQVTM, CDR2 ANQGSEA. With 4 bases clipped from V and 1 base from J, the junction kept 9 bases outside the gene matches. This CDR3 is CSVVIPTGGSYEQYF. The CDR3 DNA reads TGCAGCGTTGTGATCCCCACAGGGGGATCCTACGAGCAGTACTTC.

V is TRBV11-2 and J is TRBJ2-5; D may be TRBD1 (6 bases). CDR3 length: 16 amino acids. Trimming removed 5 bases from V and 1 base from J, with 17 bases in between. Per the germline V gene, CDR1 is SGHAT and CDR2 is FQNNGV. CDR3 sequence reads: CASSPGDRRSQETQYF. In DNA, the CDR3 is TGTGCCAGCAGCCCCGGAGACAGGAGGTCCCAAGAGACCCAGTACTTC.

This chain links TRBV5-1 with TRBJ1-3; D perhaps matches TRBD1 (6 bases). This CDR3 is built from 18 residues. Germline V gives CDR1 SGHRS, CDR2 YFSETQ. Trimming cost V 3 bases and J 1 base, with 20 bases left between them. CDR3 in DNA: TGCGCCAGCAGCTGGGGGTGGACAGATCGCGGGTCTGGAAACACCATATATTTT. It is translated as CASSWGWTDRGSGNTIYF.